These 10 T cell receptor beta chains originate from one sample sequenced in a study of CD8+ T cells in alopecia areata. Treatment defined: oral pan-JAK inhibitor, 5-10 mg twice daily. RNA extraction was followed by reverse transcription into cDNA, which acted as the sequencing template. Generated by immunoSEQ multiplex PCR, the TCRdb table keeps only in-frame clones and is missing some. The sample consists of fewer than 250,000 clones, approximately 61% of them appearing once. The sequencing here drew on CD4+ T cells sorted from blood, taken at week 24, from a patient treated with tofacitinib. Source of these receptors: a human donor with alopecia areata.

The J gene is TRBJ2-4, the V gene TRBV11-2; D uncertain. The CDR3 runs to 14 residues. V was pared by 0 bases and J by 2 bases, with 5 bases between. Germline CDR1 reads SGHAT; CDR2 reads FQNNGV. CDR3 coding DNA: TGTGCCAGCAGCTTAGACAGCTCCAAAAACATTCAGTACTTC. Protein product: CASSLDSSKNIQYF.

V and J are TRBV7-9 and TRBJ1-5; D call uncertain. Germline CDR1 reads SEHNR; CDR2 reads FQNEAQ (reference sequence). With 2 bases removed from V and 1 base from J, the gap between germline ends came to 3 bases. The CDR3 has 13 amino acids. The CDR3 spells CASSLRSNQPQHF. In nucleotides, the CDR3 is TGTGCCAGCAGCTTACGCAGCAATCAGCCCCAGCATTTT.

The chain has TRBV28 and TRBJ2-3; D tentatively fits TRBD1 or TRBD2 (5 bases each). This CDR3 has 13 residues. The germline V gene has CDR1 MDHEN and CDR2 SYDVKM. Deletions cut 5 bases from V and 0 bases from J, with 6 bases between. CDR3 coding DNA: TGTGCCAGCAGTGGGGACAGCACAGATACGCAGTATTTT. Translation gives CASSGDSTDTQYF.

This clone was observed a few times. This CDR3 reads CASRLAGGQEQFF. As DNA, the CDR3 is TGTGCCTCCCGACTAGCGGGGGGGCAGGAGCAGTTCTTC. J is TRBJ2-1 and V is TRBV30; 14 nucleotides align to TRBD2. The length of the CDR3 is 13 residues. The germline gives CDR1 GTSNPN, CDR2 SVGIG (reference sequence). J was trimmed by 10 bases and V by 7 bases; bases with no gene match: 6.

This chain joins TRBV7-3 and TRBJ2-2; D unclear. Germline assignment: CDR1 SGHTA and CDR2 FQGTGA. CDR3 length: 13 residues. V was pared by 3 bases and J by 2 bases, with 4 bases between. Here the CDR3 reads CASSFINTGELFF. CDR3 in DNA: TGTGCCAGCAGCTTCATTAACACCGGGGAGCTGTTTTTT. Together with reference TRBV7-3 and TRBJ2-2, the CDR3 gives the full variable domain: GAGVSQTPSNKVTEKGKYVELRCDPISGHTALYWYRQSLGQGPEFLIYFQGTGAADDSGLPNDRFFAVRPEGSVSTLKIQRTERGDSAVYLCASSFINTGELFFGEGSRLTVL.

The V call is TRBV6-5, the J call TRBJ1-6; D call uncertain. Germline CDR1 is MNHEY and CDR2 is SVGAGI. V lost 4 bases and J lost 10, with 8 bases in between. The length of the CDR3 is 12 residues. The CDR3 nucleotides read TGTGCCAGCAGTTTTACACACTCACCCCTCCACTTT. It is translated as CASSFTHSPLHF.

The chain is built from TRBV27 and TRBJ2-3; D perhaps matches TRBD1 (5 bases). V lost 2 bases to trimming and J lost 6 bases, with 9 bases between them. The length of the CDR3 is 13 residues. Looked up from germline, CDR1 is MNHEY and CDR2 is SMNVEV (reference sequence). The CDR3 DNA sequence: TGTGCCAGCAGTTTACAGGGATTTGATACGCAGTATTTT. It specifies CASSLQGFDTQYF.

The chain links TRBV18 to TRBJ2-6; 8 bases are a match to TRBD1. The CDR3 consists of 17 residues. With 6 bases clipped from V and 2 bases from J, the junction kept 9 bases outside the gene matches. From germline, CDR1 is KGHSH and CDR2 LQKENI. For the CDR3, the DNA is TGTGCCAGCTCTCCGCCAGGGGGCGGTACTGGGGCCAACGTCCTGACTTTC. This encodes CASSPPGGGTGANVLTF.

In this sample, this clone turned up a few times. The chain is built from TRBV29-1 and TRBJ2-3, with 11 bases aligning to TRBD2. V shed 7 bases, J shed 7 bases, and the junction held 10 bases outside the gene matches. The CDR3 sequence is 14 residues long. The germline V gene encodes CDR1 SQVTM and CDR2 ANQGSEA. Here the CDR3 reads CSAGNLAGGYTQYF. CDR3 nucleotide sequence: TGCAGCGCCGGAAACCTAGCGGGGGGATATACGCAGTATTTT.

This clone was counted at least ten times. V gene TRBV11-3 combines with J gene TRBJ2-4, with 15 bases matching TRBD2. There are 17 residues in the CDR3. Trimming cost V 5 bases and J 8 bases; bases outside gene matches: 10. Germline loops: CDR1 SGHNT, CDR2 YENEEA. The CDR3 loop is CASSVGTSGGWSDIQYF. CDR3 nucleotide sequence: TGTGCCAGCAGCGTCGGGACTAGCGGGGGGTGGTCGGACATTCAGTACTTC. The full variable domain, rest sourced from reference TRBV11-3 and TRBJ2-4, is EAGVVQSPRYKIIEKKQPVAFWCNPISGHNTLYWYLQNLGQGPELLIRYENEEAVDDSQLPKDRFSAERLKGVDSTLKIQPAELGDSAVYLCASSVGTSGGWSDIQYFGAGTRLSVL.